Below, 16 T cell receptor beta chains from the same sample are listed, as sequenced in a study of TIL therapy for anti-PD-1-resistant metastatic lung cancer. This sample's time point: pre-treatment sample, taken before nivolumab and TIL therapy. The immunoSEQ assay was v3. Using immunoSEQ multiplex PCR, the repertoire was profiled, and TCRdb retains in-frame clones only, with some absent. The sample has approximately 22,000 clones; about 71% are singletons. This specimen consisted of blood, obtained at baseline. These receptors all stem from a person aged 25-85 years with non-small cell lung cancer.

In this sample, this clone turned up once. CDR3 coding DNA: TGTGCCAGCAGCCCCCTGGACAGGGACTACGAGCAGTACGTC. This encodes CASSPLDRDYEQYV. The J gene is TRBJ2-7, the V gene TRBV21-1; TRBD1, as called in the table, went unchecked against the DNA. TRBV21-1 is described as a pseudogene. The CDR3 has 14 amino acids.

This clone was detected once. This chain joins TRBV7-9 and TRBJ1-2, with D tentatively TRBD1 (5 bases). Germline V gives CDR1 SEHNR, CDR2 FQNEAQ (reference sequence). The CDR3 is 14 residues long. Trimming cost V 5 bases and J 4 bases, with 14 bases left between them. CDR3 nucleotide sequence: TGTGCCAGCAGCCAGGGTAGCGGGCCCTATGGCTACACCTTC. Protein product: CASSQGSGPYGYTF.

The chain employs TRBV5-4 and TRBJ2-6, with D uncertain. This CDR3 is built from 14 residues. The germline CDR1 and CDR2 sequences are SGHNT and YYREEE (reference sequence). V shed 2 bases and J shed 4 bases, with 7 bases lying between them. The CDR3 here is CASSFGPGANVLTF. The CDR3 nucleotides are TGTGCCAGCAGCTTTGGGCCGGGGGCCAACGTCCTGACTTTC.

Here the CDR3 DNA reads TGTGCCACCAGCAGACCGAGTAGCGGGAGAGTCAATGAGCAGTTCTTC. Translated, it gives CATSRPSSGRVNEQFF. The V gene is TRBV15, the J gene TRBJ2-1, with 9 bases lining up with TRBD2. From germline, CDR1 is LNHNV and CDR2 YYDKDF (reference sequence). V shed 2 bases and J 6 bases; nucleotides not matched to a gene: 8. The CDR3 is 16 residues long.

A single count supports this clone. The chain uses TRBV6-5 and TRBJ1-2; 10 nucleotides agree with TRBD1. Germline loops: CDR1 MNHEY, CDR2 SVGAGI. The CDR3 is 13 residues long. V was pared by 11 bases and J by 2 bases, with 5 bases of the junction left unmatched. CDR3 region: CAGWTGGNYGYTF. The CDR3 DNA follows: TGTGCCGGGTGGACAGGGGGAAACTATGGCTACACCTTC.

The chain couples TRBV5-4 to TRBJ2-5, with 10 bases aligning to TRBD2. The V gene's germline CDR1 is SGHNT and CDR2 YYREEE (reference sequence). Trimming cost V 5 bases and J 2 bases; bases outside gene matches: 6. This CDR3 comprises 15 residues. Here the CDR3 DNA reads TGTGCCAGCAGTAGCGGGAGGTCGGGGCAAGAGACCCAGTACTTC. Amino acids: CASSSGRSGQETQYF.

This chain connects TRBV5-1 to TRBJ2-2; 7 nucleotides line up with TRBD1. This CDR3 region has 17 residues. Germline V lookup: CDR1 SGHRS, CDR2 YFSETQ. V lost 4 bases, J lost 2 bases, and 11 bases stayed unmatched. The CDR3 nucleotides read TGCGCCAGCAGCCCGAGGCCCGACAGGGCTAACACCGGGGAGCTGTTTTTT. Translation gives CASSPRPDRANTGELFF.

This sequence joins TRBV30 and TRBJ1-1; D may be TRBD1 (6 bases). V was trimmed by 0 bases and J by 1 base, leaving 24 bases between them. Germline V gives CDR1 GTSNPN, CDR2 SVGIG (reference sequence). This CDR3 is 19 amino acids long. The CDR3 protein is CAWSVQGGFLGPSNTEAFF. DNA for the CDR3: TGTGCCTGGAGTGTACAAGGGGGTTTCTTGGGGCCGTCGAACACTGAAGCTTTCTTT.

This chain joins TRBV27 and TRBJ2-1; the D is unclear. The length of the CDR3 is 14 residues. The germline gives CDR1 MNHEY, CDR2 SMNVEV (reference sequence). V lost 2 bases and J 4 bases, leaving 9 bases between the germline ends. Here the CDR3 reads CASSLAENYNEQFF. The CDR3, as DNA: TGTGCCAGCAGTTTAGCGGAGAATTACAATGAGCAGTTCTTC.

This clone came up once. The chain is built from TRBV5-6 and TRBJ2-3, with 7 bases identical to TRBD2. The CDR3 consists of 15 residues. In germline, CDR1 is SGHDT, CDR2 YYEEEE. V lost 2 bases to trimming and J lost 0 bases; unmatched junction nucleotides: 3. The CDR3 loop is CASSFYGGSTDTQYF. DNA for the CDR3: TGTGCCAGCAGCTTTTACGGGGGGAGCACAGATACGCAGTATTTT.

This chain joins TRBV12-3 or TRBV12-4 and TRBJ2-7; TRBD1 matches 7 bases. CDR3 length equals 13 residues. With 5 bases clipped from V and 4 bases from J, the junction kept 5 bases outside the gene matches. The CDR3 DNA follows: TGTGCCAGCAGTCCACAGGGGATATACGAGCAGTACTTC. Translation gives CASSPQGIYEQYF.

This chain links TRBV5-1 with TRBJ2-3; a weak D match, TRBD2 (5 bases). CDR1 is SGHRS, CDR2 YFSETQ, per germline. Trimming left V 8 bases short and J 0 bases short, with 13 bases between. The CDR3 runs to 14 residues. This CDR3 is CASEDGGSTDTQYF. The CDR3 nucleotides read TGCGCCAGTGAGGATGGCGGGAGCACAGATACGCAGTATTTT.

The J gene is TRBJ2-3, the V gene TRBV5-4; tentatively, D is TRBD2 (6 bases). This CDR3 has 16 amino acids. Germline V gene lookup returns CDR1 SGHNT and CDR2 YYREEE (reference sequence). Trimming removed 3 bases at V and 0 bases at J, with 14 bases between. The CDR3 region has the DNA TGTGCCAGCAGCTCCCGGCGGGGCGGCAGCACAGATACGCAGTATTTT. Amino acids: CASSSRRGGSTDTQYF.

The chain links TRBV5-1 to TRBJ1-1; 7 positions agree with TRBD1. The V gene's germline CDR1 is SGHRS and CDR2 YFSETQ. Trimming removed 4 bases from V and 4 bases from J; junction bases left unmatched: 7. There are 14 residues in the CDR3. Here the CDR3 DNA reads TGCGCCAGCAGCGGAATACAGGGGAGCACTGAAGCTTTCTTT. This gives the protein CASSGIQGSTEAFF. Complete variable domain (other parts from reference TRBV5-1 and TRBJ1-1): KAGVTQTPRYLIKTRGQQVTLSCSPISGHRSVSWYQQTPGQGLQFLFEYFSETQRNKGNFPGRFSGRQFSNSRSEMNVSTLELGDSALYLCASSGIQGSTEAFFGQGTRLTVV.

The chain uses TRBV4-3 and TRBJ2-1; D is possibly TRBD1 or TRBD2 (7 bases each). The CDR3 extends over 17 amino acids. The V gene's germline CDR1 is LGHNA and CDR2 YSLEER. Trimming took 0 bases from V and 7 from J, leaving 19 bases between them. The CDR3 is CASSQDGRGGHGNEQFF. DNA for the CDR3: TGCGCCAGCAGCCAAGATGGCAGGGGGGGGCACGGGAATGAGCAGTTCTTC.

The rearrangement uses TRBV30 and TRBJ1-1; TRBD1 aligns across 7 bases. The V and J ends lost 3 bases and 2 bases, in that order; junction bases with no gene match: 6. The CDR3 extends over 14 amino acids. Germline V gives CDR1 GTSNPN, CDR2 SVGIG (reference sequence). The CDR3 DNA follows: TGTGCCTGGAGGGGGGACAGTCCCAACACTGAAGCTTTCTTT. Protein: CAWRGDSPNTEAFF.